The text below deals with one T cell receptor (beta chain). No antigen is known for it. Use of 60 Vbeta and 13 Jbeta primers characterized the PCR. Measured with immunoSEQ multiplex PCR; TCRdb has only the in-frame clones, and not every one. This table holds roughly 180,000 clones, about 9% found once. V was clipped by 6 bases and J by 8 bases, with 16 bases between them. The germline V gene has CDR1 MNHEY and CDR2 SMNVEV (reference sequence). The CDR3 loop spans 14 amino acids. These data come from a study of cytomegalovirus exposure and HLA in healthy donors. Study-level findings and limits: Being productive about 87% or about 30% of the time was typical of most TCR beta V segments in an earlier analysis. Listed as cytomegalovirus-associated were 150 to 200 TCR beta chains. Later on, a genetic analysis was performed. It linked a missense variant in DCLRE1C with V- and J-gene trimming of TCR beta.

The specimen sequenced was PBMCs. The chain joins TRBV27 to TRBJ1-4, with no clear D. This sequence was found in a woman younger than 45 in good health and CMV-seropositive. CDR3 sequence reads: CASRSLEIREKLFF. CDR3 bases: TGTGCCAGCAGGTCCCTGGAGATAAGGGAAAAACTGTTTTTT.